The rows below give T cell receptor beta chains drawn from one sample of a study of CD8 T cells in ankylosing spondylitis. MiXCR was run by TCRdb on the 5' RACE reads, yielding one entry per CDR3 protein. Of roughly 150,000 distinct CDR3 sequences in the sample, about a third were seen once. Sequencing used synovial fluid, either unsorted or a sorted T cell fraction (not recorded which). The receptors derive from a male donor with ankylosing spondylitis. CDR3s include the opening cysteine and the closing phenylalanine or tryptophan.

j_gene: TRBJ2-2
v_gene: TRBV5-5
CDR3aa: CASSSGQGAGTGELFF

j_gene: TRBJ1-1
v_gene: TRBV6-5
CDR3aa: CASISGGTEAFF

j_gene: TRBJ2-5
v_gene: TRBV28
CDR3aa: CASRGPVETQYF

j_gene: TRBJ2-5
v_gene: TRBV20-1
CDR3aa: CSAREGGLETQYF

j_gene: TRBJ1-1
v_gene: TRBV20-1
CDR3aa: CSATPGGMNTEAFF

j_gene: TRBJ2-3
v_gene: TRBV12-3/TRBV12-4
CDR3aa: CASRSQGGVSTDTQYF

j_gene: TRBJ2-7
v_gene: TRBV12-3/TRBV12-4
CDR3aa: CASSSRDRVGEQYF

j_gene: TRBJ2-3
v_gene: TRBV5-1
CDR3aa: CASSLAGTSPRGDTQYF

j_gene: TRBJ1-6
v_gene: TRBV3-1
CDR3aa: CASSQDRKGENSPLHF

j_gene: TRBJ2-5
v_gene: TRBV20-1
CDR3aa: CSARRGLAIETQYF

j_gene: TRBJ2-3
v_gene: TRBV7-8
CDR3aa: CASSLGWTSGGAISTDTQYF

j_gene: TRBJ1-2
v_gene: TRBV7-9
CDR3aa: CASSLTGQGINYGYTF

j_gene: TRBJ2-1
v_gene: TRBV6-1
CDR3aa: CAGKGGGQYNEQFF

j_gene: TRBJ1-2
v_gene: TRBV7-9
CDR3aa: CASSLAQPYGYTF

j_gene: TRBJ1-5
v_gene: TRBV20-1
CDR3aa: CSAPLTGSYSNQPQHF

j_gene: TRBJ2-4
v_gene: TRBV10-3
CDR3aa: CAISERHRGGIQYF

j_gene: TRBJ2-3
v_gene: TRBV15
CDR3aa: CASSKDQRFTDTQYF

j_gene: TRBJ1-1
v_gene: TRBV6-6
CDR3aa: CASRTRNTEAFF

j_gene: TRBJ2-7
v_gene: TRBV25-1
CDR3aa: CASSPGQSSYEQYF

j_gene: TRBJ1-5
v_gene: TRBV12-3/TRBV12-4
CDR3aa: CASSSGGTEDQPQHF

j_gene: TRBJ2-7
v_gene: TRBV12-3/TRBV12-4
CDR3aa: CASRKTGGVIHEQYF

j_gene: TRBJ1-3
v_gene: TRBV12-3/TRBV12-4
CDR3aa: CASYHPGRGNTIYF

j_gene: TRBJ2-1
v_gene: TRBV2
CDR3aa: CASTGNRVGDNEQFF

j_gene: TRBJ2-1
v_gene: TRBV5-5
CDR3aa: CASSYRDRAYNEQFF

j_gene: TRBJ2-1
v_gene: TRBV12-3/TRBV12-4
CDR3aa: CASSLLGVGQGGEQFF

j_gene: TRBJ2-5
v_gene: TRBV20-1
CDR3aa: CSALSQDFQETQYF

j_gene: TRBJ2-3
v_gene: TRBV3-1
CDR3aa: CASSQVQSTQYF

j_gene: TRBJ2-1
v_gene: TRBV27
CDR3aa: CASSLSLGTGGRNEQFF

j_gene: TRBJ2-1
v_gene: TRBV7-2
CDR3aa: CASTQRGNEQFF

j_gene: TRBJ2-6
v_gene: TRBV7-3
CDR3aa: CASSPQGGAGANVLTF

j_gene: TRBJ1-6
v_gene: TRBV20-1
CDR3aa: CSAIPTFGSSYNSPLHF

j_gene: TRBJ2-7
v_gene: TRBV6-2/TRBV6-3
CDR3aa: CASRPGTGVPLEQYF

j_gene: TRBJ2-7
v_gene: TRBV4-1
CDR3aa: CASSQDRVGVYEQYF

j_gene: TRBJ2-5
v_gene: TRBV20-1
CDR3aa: CSACTRAETQYF

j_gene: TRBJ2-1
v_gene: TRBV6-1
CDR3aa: CASRGTVNNEQFF

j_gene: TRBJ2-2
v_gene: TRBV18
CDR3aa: CASSPPIPNTGELFF

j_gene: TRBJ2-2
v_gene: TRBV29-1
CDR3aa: CSVKEGNTGELFF

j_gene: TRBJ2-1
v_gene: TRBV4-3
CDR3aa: CASSQEADHNEQFF

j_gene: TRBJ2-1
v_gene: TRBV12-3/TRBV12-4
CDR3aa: CASSFPDRASEQFF

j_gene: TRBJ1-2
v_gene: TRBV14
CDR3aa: CASSQRARALTDGYTF

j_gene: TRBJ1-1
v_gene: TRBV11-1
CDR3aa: CASSSRTGPTEAFF

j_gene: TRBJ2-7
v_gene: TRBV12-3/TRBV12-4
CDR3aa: CASSINGQTSRRLQYF

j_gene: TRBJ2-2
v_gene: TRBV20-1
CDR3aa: CSAREPGKAGELFF

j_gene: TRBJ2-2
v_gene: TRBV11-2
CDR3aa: CASRTGTSGGTNTGELFF

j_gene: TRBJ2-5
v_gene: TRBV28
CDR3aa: CASSWSISGRAQETQYF

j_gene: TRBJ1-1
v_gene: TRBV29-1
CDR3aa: CSVQGGLTGGPRAAFF

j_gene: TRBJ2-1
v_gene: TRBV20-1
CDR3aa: CSASAGGGEQFF

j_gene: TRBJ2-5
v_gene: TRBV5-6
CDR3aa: CASSIHNGGKRGETQYF